The entry that follows covers one T cell receptor (beta chain) sequence. Its antigen is unknown. Trimming took 2 bases from V and 3 from J; bases not matched to a gene: 5. The germline gives CDR1 MGHRA, CDR2 YSYEKL. The CDR3 is 16 amino acids. The PCR used 60 Vbeta and 13 Jbeta primers. The repertoire was sequenced with immunoSEQ multiplex PCR; TCRdb's copy has only in-frame clones and lacks some. The data contain 100,000 or so clones, just under 80% of them seen just once; the ten biggest clones take up around 1.2%. This entry belongs to a study of cytomegalovirus exposure and HLA in healthy donors. Across the study: Of all 400 or so donors who were genotyped, roughly 81% belonged to the Caucasian-associated ancestry cluster. Study-level results: TCR beta sequences reportedly predicted most subjects' HLA-A and HLA-B alleles accurately. In a later analysis, an Asian-associated ancestry cluster reportedly showed fewer N-insertions than the approximately 640-donor mean. Later analysis suggested most CMV-associated TCR beta chains were HLA-restricted.

The chain uses TRBV4-1 and TRBJ2-3, with 10 bases matching TRBD1. The origin of this receptor is a young man in good health and CMV-seronegative. The sequenced sample was PBMCs. The CDR3 DNA is TGCGCCAGCAGCCAACTTCTGGGACAGGGGACAGATACGCAGTATTTT. Protein: CASSQLLGQGTDTQYF.